These 17 T cell receptor beta chains were sequenced from one sample in a study of cytomegalovirus exposure and HLA in healthy donors. The PCR had 60 Vbeta and 13 Jbeta primers. The protocol was immunoSEQ multiplex PCR, while the TCRdb copy is restricted to in-frame clones and leaves out a portion. Of approximately 140,000 clones detected, around 60% appear once; the ten largest clones hold 6% to 8.5%. Sequencing input: PBMCs. The receptor source for this set is a woman in her sixties or seventies in good health and CMV-seropositive.

The chain is built from TRBV10-3 and TRBJ2-7; D is perhaps TRBD2 (5 bases). This CDR3 is built from 15 residues. With 9 bases removed from V and 6 bases from J, the gap between germline ends came to 24 bases. Germline CDR1 reads ENHRY; CDR2 reads SYGVKD. CDR3 protein: CAIQGPGNPTSEQYF. CDR3 DNA: TGTGCCATTCAAGGTCCCGGGAACCCTACGAGCGAGCAGTACTTC.

The chain couples TRBV4-2 to TRBJ2-3; D is unclear. With 2 bases removed from V and 3 bases from J, the gap between germline ends came to 21 bases. There are 18 residues in the CDR3. The germline V gene encodes CDR1 LGHNA and CDR2 YNFKEQ. This CDR3 is CASSQNTVAGFGTDTQYF. CDR3 nucleotide sequence: TGTGCCAGCAGCCAAAATACTGTAGCTGGCTTCGGGACAGATACGCAGTATTTT.

The gene calls are TRBV10-3 and TRBJ2-3; 12 bases are shared with TRBD2. With V trimmed by 8 bases and J by 2 bases, 5 bases remained unmatched. The CDR3 covers 15 residues. CDR1 is ENHRY, CDR2 SYGVKD, per germline. The CDR3 is CAIGGLAGPTDTQYF. The CDR3 coding sequence is TGTGCCATCGGGGGACTAGCGGGTCCCACAGATACGCAGTATTTT.

This clone appeared a single time. J is TRBJ2-5 and V is TRBV5-1, with TRBD2 identical over 8 bases. Germline-derived CDR1 and CDR2 are SGHRS and YFSETQ. The trim removed 2 bases at V and 3 bases at J, leaving 3 bases unmatched. This CDR3 has 14 residues. The chain's CDR3 is CASSFGGGEETQYF. CDR3 coding DNA: TGCGCCAGCAGCTTCGGGGGGGGCGAAGAGACCCAGTACTTC.

V gene TRBV15 combines with J gene TRBJ1-2, with a possible D match to TRBD1 (6 bases). With 3 bases removed from V and 4 bases from J, the gap between germline ends came to 18 bases. The CDR3 is 16 amino acids. Per germline, CDR1 LNHNV and CDR2 YYDKDF (reference sequence). The CDR3 spells CATSSDGRGRPYGYTF. In DNA form, the CDR3 reads TGTGCCACCAGCAGTGATGGGCGGGGGCGGCCCTATGGCTACACCTTC.

The chain has TRBV4-1 and TRBJ1-1; no clear D gene. This CDR3 comprises 13 residues. Trimming stripped 2 bases from V and 4 bases from J, with 8 bases between. Germline values: CDR1 MGHRA, CDR2 YSYEKL. The CDR3 coding sequence is TGCGCCAGCAGCCAAACAAGTACCACTGAAGCTTTCTTT. Amino acid sequence: CASSQTSTTEAFF.

The chain carries TRBV6-1 and TRBJ2-3, with D possibly TRBD2 on 5 matching bases. Germline assignment: CDR1 MNHNS and CDR2 SASEGT. There are 17 residues in the CDR3. Trimming removed 2 bases at V and 4 bases at J, with 19 bases between. The CDR3 DNA sequence: TGTGCCAGCAGTGAACGCCTAAGACGGGGAGAAGCAGATACGCAGTATTTT. Its translation is CASSERLRRGEADTQYF.

This clone was recorded a few times. The CDR3 DNA reads as TGTGCCAGCAGTAGCGGGGACCCCTACGAGCAGTACTTC. This translates into CASSSGDPYEQYF. The gene calls are TRBV6-5 and TRBJ2-7; TRBD2 aligns across 7 bases. Germline CDR1 is MNHEY and CDR2 is SVGAGI. V was clipped by 5 bases and J by 2 bases; unmatched bases: 3. This CDR3 contains 13 residues.

This sequence joins TRBV9 and TRBJ2-5, with unresolved D. V lost 0 bases and J lost 1, with 10 bases in between. The germline V gene has CDR1 SGDLS and CDR2 YYNGEE. The CDR3 sequence is 15 residues long. CDR3 protein: CASSVATSPQETQYF. The CDR3 DNA sequence: TGTGCCAGCAGCGTAGCTACTTCTCCCCAAGAGACCCAGTACTTC.

The rearrangement joins TRBV27 to TRBJ2-1; 9 bases fit TRBD2. The V and J ends lost 6 bases and 11 bases, in that order; junction bases with no gene match: 8. This CDR3 spans 13 amino acids. CDR1 is MNHEY and CDR2 is SMNVEV in the germline V gene (reference sequence). CDR3 sequence reads: CASRLAGIHQQFF. In nucleotides, the CDR3 is TGTGCCAGCAGACTAGCGGGTATTCATCAGCAGTTCTTC.

This rearrangement joins TRBV27 to TRBJ1-5; D is unresolved. The ends were cut back, 8 bases at V and 0 bases at J, with 14 bases in the middle. The CDR3 contains 15 residues. Germline CDR1 is MNHEY and CDR2 is SMNVEV (reference sequence). CDR3 region: CASRPGVVSNQPQHF. The CDR3 DNA reads as TGTGCCAGCCGTCCCGGGGTAGTTAGCAATCAGCCCCAGCATTTT.

There are a few counts of this clone. This chain joins TRBV19 and TRBJ2-2; the D is unclear. This CDR3 contains 11 residues. Germline-derived CDR1 and CDR2 are LNHDA and SQIVND (reference sequence). Trimming stripped 5 bases from V and 8 bases from J, with 6 bases between. The CDR3 bases are TGTGCCAGTAGTCCCCCAGGGGAGCTGTTTTTT. This codes for CASSPPGELFF.

The chain links TRBV6-1 to TRBJ1-5; D ambiguous. The V end was cut by 6 bases, the J end by 0 bases, with 9 bases between. This CDR3 region has 14 residues. Germline loops: CDR1 MNHNS, CDR2 SASEGT. The CDR3 DNA follows: TGTGCCAGCAGGGCGGACTATAGCAATCAGCCCCAGCATTTT. Encoded protein: CASRADYSNQPQHF.

The J gene is TRBJ2-7, the V gene TRBV13; 12 bases are shared with TRBD1. Germline V lookup: CDR1 PRHDT, CDR2 FYEKMQ (reference sequence). The CDR3 is 15 residues long. J gave up 5 bases and V 5 bases, and 7 bases lay outside the gene matches. CDR3 region: CASSPPGTGGDEQYF. The CDR3 bases are TGTGCCAGCAGCCCTCCCGGGACAGGGGGCGACGAGCAGTACTTC.

The genes are TRBV10-3 and TRBJ2-1, with TRBD2 as a possible D gene (6 bases). Germline V CDR1 and CDR2: ENHRY, SYGVKD. V lost 8 bases and J 3 bases, leaving 11 bases between the germline ends. The CDR3 totals 13 residues. The CDR3 coding sequence is TGTGCCATCGGGGGAGGCAGCTACAATGAGCAGTTCTTC. This codes for CAIGGGSYNEQFF.

DNA of the CDR3: TGTGCCAGCAGCCCCCGGGACTACAACGAGCAGTACTTC. Protein: CASSPRDYNEQYF. The rearrangement joins TRBV9 to TRBJ2-7; 7 bases are a match to TRBD2. V gave up 4 bases and J gave up 5 bases; unmatched junction bases: 6. The V gene's germline CDR1 is SGDLS and CDR2 YYNGEE. The CDR3 loop spans 13 amino acids.

The V and J genes are TRBV18 and TRBJ2-5; 11 bases match TRBD2. Germline CDR1 KGHSH, CDR2 LQKENI. With 4 bases clipped from V and 7 bases from J, the junction kept 11 bases outside the gene matches. This CDR3 comprises 16 residues. The CDR3 DNA reads TGTGCCAGCTCACTACTACTAGCGGGAGTAGAGGGGACCCAGTACTTC. This codes for CASSLLLAGVEGTQYF.